Listed here are 13 T cell receptor beta chains from one sample, sequenced in a study of blood T cell repertoires in COVID-19. TCRdb's copy holds only in-frame clones and misses some; the assay was immunoSEQ multiplex PCR. This table has 150,000 or so clones, approximately 88% appearing once. Sequencing was carried out using peripheral blood. The source of these receptors is a woman aged 45-59 years with acute or convalescent COVID-19.

DNA for the CDR3: TGTGCCAGCAGTGAAGAAAAAGGGGGCAATACTGAAGCTTTCTTT. This codes for CASSEEKGGNTEAFF. The V and J genes are TRBV2 and TRBJ1-1; 7 bases map to TRBD1. The germline V gene encodes CDR1 SNHLY and CDR2 FYNNEI. The CDR3 loop spans 15 amino acids. Trimming removed 1 base from V and 5 bases from J; junction bases left unmatched: 7. Supplemented by reference TRBV2 and TRBJ1-1, the full variable domain reads EPEVTQTPSHQVTQMGQEVILRCVPISNHLYFYWYRQILGQKVEFLVSFYNNEISEKSEIFDDQFSVERPDGSNFTLKIRSTKLEDSAMYFCASSEEKGGNTEAFFGQGTRLTVV.

The chain recombines TRBV19 with TRBJ1-5; D uncertain. The V gene lost 6 bases and the J gene lost 1 base, with 10 bases spanning the gap. The CDR3 length is 14 residues. The V gene's germline CDR1 is LNHDA and CDR2 SQIVND (reference sequence). The CDR3 spells CASSEGFSNQPQHF. The CDR3, as DNA: TGTGCCAGTAGCGAGGGATTCAGCAATCAGCCCCAGCATTTT.

The rearrangement joins TRBV3-1 (or the pseudogene TRBV3-2) to TRBJ2-5, with 8 bases aligning to TRBD2. This CDR3 is built from 19 residues. CDR1 and CDR2 from the germline V gene are LGHDT and YNNKEL (reference sequence). The V gene end was trimmed by 8 bases and the J gene end by 3 bases; junction bases not matched to a gene: 23. In nucleotides, the CDR3 is TGTGCCAGCCCACCCCTCATAAAGGGAATTGGAGCGGGAGAAGAGACCCAGTACTTC. The encoded protein is CASPPLIKGIGAGEETQYF.

The chain combines TRBV7-3 with TRBJ1-5; 11 bases map to TRBD1. The germline V gene has CDR1 SGHTA and CDR2 FQGTGA. This CDR3 region has 17 residues. V lost 2 bases, J lost 7 bases, and 10 bases stayed unmatched. The CDR3 sequence: CASSLFLGTGGRQPQHF. Here the CDR3 DNA reads TGTGCCAGCAGCTTATTTTTGGGGACAGGGGGACGACAGCCCCAGCATTTT.

The chain links TRBV7-2 to TRBJ2-1, with unresolved D. From germline, CDR1 is SGHTA and CDR2 FQGNSA. Trimming cost V 1 base and J 2 bases, with 3 bases left between them. The CDR3 runs to 13 residues. CDR3 DNA sequence: TGTGCCAGCAGCTTAGGGCCCTACAATGAGCAGTTCTTC. Residues: CASSLGPYNEQFF.

The V call is TRBV27, the J call TRBJ2-7; the match to TRBD1 covers 7 bases. Unmatched junction bases numbered 5, after V lost 0 bases and J lost 6 bases. The germline gives CDR1 MNHEY, CDR2 SMNVEV (reference sequence). The CDR3 has 14 residues. The CDR3 loop is CASSLSEYRGEQYF. CDR3 nucleotide sequence: TGTGCCAGCAGTTTATCAGAATACAGGGGCGAGCAGTACTTC.

This sequence joins TRBV7-7 and TRBJ1-6; D uncertain. This CDR3 comprises 17 residues. The germline V gene encodes CDR1 SSHAT and CDR2 FNYEAQ (reference sequence). The V and J ends lost 2 bases and 4 bases respectively, with 15 bases between them. This CDR3 reads CASSLQEETDYNSPLHF. CDR3 nucleotide sequence: TGTGCCAGCAGCTTACAGGAGGAGACTGATTATAATTCACCCCTCCACTTT.

This clone was found once. The chain links TRBV7-9 to TRBJ2-7; 7 bases fit TRBD2. CDR3 size: 15 residues. V trimming: 5 bases; J trimming: 1 base; junction bases outside the gene matches: 8. Per germline, CDR1 SEHNR and CDR2 FQNEAQ (reference sequence). CDR3 sequence reads: CASSPGGRLSYEQYF. The CDR3 coding sequence is TGTGCCAGCAGCCCTGGCGGGAGATTATCCTACGAGCAGTACTTC.

The chain recombines TRBV7-2 with TRBJ2-1, with 9 bases fitting TRBD2. The V gene's germline CDR1 is SGHTA and CDR2 FQGNSA. Trimming cost V 0 bases and J 4 bases; bases outside gene matches: 7. The CDR3 has 17 amino acids. CDR3: CASSLAFGLATYNEQFF. The CDR3 DNA reads as TGTGCCAGCAGCTTAGCTTTTGGACTAGCGACATACAATGAGCAGTTCTTC.

This clone was seen more than once but under ten times. The chain recombines TRBV4-3 with TRBJ2-7; a weak D match, TRBD1 (7 bases). CDR1 and CDR2 (germline): LGHNA, YSLEER. The CDR3 has 16 residues. V was pared by 0 bases and J by 4 bases, with 16 bases between. CDR3 sequence reads: CASSQDWQGGRYEQYF. In DNA, the CDR3 is TGCGCCAGCAGCCAAGATTGGCAGGGGGGTAGGTACGAGCAGTACTTC.

This chain links TRBV5-8 with TRBJ1-2; TRBD1 matches at 7 bases. Germline CDR1 and CDR2: SGHTS and YDEGEE. This CDR3 spans 15 amino acids. Trimming took 4 bases from V and 5 from J; bases not matched to a gene: 11. The CDR3 coding sequence is TGTGCCAGCAGCCTGACAGGGTTTGGGCTTTATGGCTACACCTTC. Amino acid sequence: CASSLTGFGLYGYTF. Looking up the rest from reference TRBV5-8 and TRBJ1-2 gives the full variable domain: EAGVTQSPTHLIKTRGQQATLRCSPISGHTSVYWYQQALGLGLQFLLWYDEGEERNRGNFPPRFSGRQFPNYSSELNVNALELEDSALYLCASSLTGFGLYGYTFGSGTRLTVV.

This rearrangement joins TRBV30 to TRBJ2-2, with TRBD2 identical over 8 bases. CDR1 and CDR2 from the germline V gene are GTSNPN and SVGIG (reference sequence). This CDR3 contains 15 residues. Germline trimming cut 1 base from V and 7 bases from J; bases unmatched to any gene: 8. CDR3 nucleotide sequence: TGTGCCTGGAGTGCCCGGATTAGCGGGATCGGGGAGCTGTTTTTT. Protein product: CAWSARISGIGELFF.

The chain combines TRBV29-1 with TRBJ1-5, with 11 nucleotides matching TRBD1. The trim removed 1 base at V and 2 bases at J, leaving 13 bases unmatched. CDR3 length: 19 amino acids. Germline V gene data show CDR1 as SQVTM and CDR2 as ANQGSEA. The CDR3: CSVEALRDRGKSCNQPQHF. The CDR3 DNA reads as TGCAGCGTTGAAGCCCTACGGGACAGGGGGAAATCGTGCAATCAGCCCCAGCATTTT.